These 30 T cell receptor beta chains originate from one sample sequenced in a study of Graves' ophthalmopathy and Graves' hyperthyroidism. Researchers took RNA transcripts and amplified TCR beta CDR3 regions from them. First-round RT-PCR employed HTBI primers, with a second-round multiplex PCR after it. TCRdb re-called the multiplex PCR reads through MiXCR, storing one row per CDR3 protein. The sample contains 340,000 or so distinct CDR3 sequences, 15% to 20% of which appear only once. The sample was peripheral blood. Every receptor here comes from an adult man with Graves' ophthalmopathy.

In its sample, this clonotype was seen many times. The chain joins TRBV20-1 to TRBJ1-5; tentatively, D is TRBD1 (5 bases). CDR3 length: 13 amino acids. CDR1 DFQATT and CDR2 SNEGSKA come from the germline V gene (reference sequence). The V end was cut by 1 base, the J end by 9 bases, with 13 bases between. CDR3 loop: CSARGGERGPQHF. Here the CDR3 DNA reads TGCAGTGCTAGAGGGGGGGAGAGGGGGCCCCAGCATTTT.

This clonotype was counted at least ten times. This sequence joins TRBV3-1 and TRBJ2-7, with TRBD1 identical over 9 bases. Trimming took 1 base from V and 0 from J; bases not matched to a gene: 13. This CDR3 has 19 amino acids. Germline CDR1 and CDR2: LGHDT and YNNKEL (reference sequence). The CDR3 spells CASSQVFPAGTGSSYEQYF. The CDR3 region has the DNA TGTGCCAGCAGCCAAGTATTCCCCGCCGGGACAGGGAGCTCCTACGAGCAGTACTTC.

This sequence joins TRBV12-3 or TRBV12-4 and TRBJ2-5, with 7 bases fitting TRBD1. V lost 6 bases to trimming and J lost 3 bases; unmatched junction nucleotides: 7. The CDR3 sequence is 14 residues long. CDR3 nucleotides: TGTGCCAGCAGCGAAATGGGACAGAAAGAGACCCAGTACTTC. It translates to CASSEMGQKETQYF.

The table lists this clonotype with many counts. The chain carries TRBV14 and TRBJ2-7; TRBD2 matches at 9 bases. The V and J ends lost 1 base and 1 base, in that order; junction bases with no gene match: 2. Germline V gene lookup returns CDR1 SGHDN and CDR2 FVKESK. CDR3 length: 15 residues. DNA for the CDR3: TGTGCCAGCAGCCAAGGAGCGGGAGGATCCTACGAGCAGTACTTC. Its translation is CASSQGAGGSYEQYF.

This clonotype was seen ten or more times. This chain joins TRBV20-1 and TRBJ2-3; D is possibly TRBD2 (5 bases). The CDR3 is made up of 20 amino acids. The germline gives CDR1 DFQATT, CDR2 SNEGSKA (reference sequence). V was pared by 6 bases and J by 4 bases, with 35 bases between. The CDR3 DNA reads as TGCAGTGCCCCCCCCTCATCGGTTCAAGTCGGTACGGGGATAGCAGATACGCAGTATTTT. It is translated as CSAPPSSVQVGTGIADTQYF.

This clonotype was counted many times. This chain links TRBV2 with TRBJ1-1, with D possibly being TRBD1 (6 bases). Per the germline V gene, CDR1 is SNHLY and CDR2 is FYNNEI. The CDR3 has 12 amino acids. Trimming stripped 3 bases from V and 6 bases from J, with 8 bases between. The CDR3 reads CASSDRGAEAFF. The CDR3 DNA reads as TGTGCCAGCAGTGACAGGGGCGCTGAAGCTTTCTTT.

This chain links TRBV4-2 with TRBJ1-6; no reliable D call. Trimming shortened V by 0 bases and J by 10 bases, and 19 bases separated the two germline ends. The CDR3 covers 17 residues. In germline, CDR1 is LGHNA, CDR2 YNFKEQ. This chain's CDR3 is CASSQDRYRAEESPLHF. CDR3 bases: TGTGCCAGCAGCCAAGATAGGTATAGGGCTGAAGAATCACCCCTCCACTTT.

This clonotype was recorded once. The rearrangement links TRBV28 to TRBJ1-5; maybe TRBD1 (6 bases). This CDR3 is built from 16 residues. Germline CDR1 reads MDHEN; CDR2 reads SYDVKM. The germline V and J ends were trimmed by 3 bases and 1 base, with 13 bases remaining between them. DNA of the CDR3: TGTGCCAGCAGTTTTTACGGGGGCGACAGCAATCAGCCCCAGCATTTT. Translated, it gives CASSFYGGDSNQPQHF.

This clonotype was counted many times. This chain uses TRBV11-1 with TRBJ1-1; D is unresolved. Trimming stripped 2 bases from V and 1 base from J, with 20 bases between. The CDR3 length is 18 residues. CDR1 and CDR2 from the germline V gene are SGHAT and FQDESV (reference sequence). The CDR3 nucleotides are TGTGCCAGCAGCTTATTGGGCGGGCGGGCTGCGTGGAACACTGAAGCTTTCTTT. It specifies CASSLLGGRAAWNTEAFF.

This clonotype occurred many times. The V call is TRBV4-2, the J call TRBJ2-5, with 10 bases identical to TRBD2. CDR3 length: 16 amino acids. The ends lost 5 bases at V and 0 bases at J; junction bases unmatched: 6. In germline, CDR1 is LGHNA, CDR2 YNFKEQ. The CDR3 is CASSTSGDSYQETQYF. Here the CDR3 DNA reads TGTGCCAGCAGCACTAGCGGGGACAGCTACCAAGAGACCCAGTACTTC.

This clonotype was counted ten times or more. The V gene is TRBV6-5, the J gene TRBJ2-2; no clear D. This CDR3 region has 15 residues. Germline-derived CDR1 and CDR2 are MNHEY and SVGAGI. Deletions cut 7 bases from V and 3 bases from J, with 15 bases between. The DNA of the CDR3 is TGTGCCAGCACCCTTAGCTTTGGGTACACCGGGGAGCTGTTTTTT. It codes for CASTLSFGYTGELFF.

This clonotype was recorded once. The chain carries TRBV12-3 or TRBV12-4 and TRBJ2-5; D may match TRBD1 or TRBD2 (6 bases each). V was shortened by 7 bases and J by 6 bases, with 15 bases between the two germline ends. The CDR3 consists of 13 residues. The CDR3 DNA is TGTGCCAGCATGGGGGGCGCTTGGAAGACCCAGTACTTC. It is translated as CASMGGAWKTQYF.

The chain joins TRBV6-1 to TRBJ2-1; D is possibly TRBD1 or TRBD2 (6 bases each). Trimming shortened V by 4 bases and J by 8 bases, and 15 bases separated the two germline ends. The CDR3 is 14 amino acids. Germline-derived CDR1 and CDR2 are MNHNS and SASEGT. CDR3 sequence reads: CASSVVGGSHEQFF. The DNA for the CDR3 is TGTGCCAGCAGTGTAGTAGGGGGGTCGCATGAGCAGTTCTTC.

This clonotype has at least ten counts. CDR3 amino acids: CSARTGNGAFF. Here the CDR3 DNA reads TGCAGCGCAAGGACAGGGAACGGAGCTTTCTTT. This chain joins TRBV29-1 and TRBJ1-1, with 8 bases fitting TRBD1. The J segment lost 10 bases and the V segment lost 7 bases, leaving 8 bases of the junction unmatched. Germline loops: CDR1 SQVTM, CDR2 ANQGSEA. The CDR3 is made up of 11 amino acids.

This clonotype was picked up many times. The DNA of the CDR3 is TGTGCCAGCAGCCAAGATCGGCGTCCAGAGACCCAGTACTTC. Protein sequence: CASSQDRRPETQYF. The chain combines TRBV3-1 with TRBJ2-5; D unclear. Trimming stripped 0 bases from V and 4 bases from J, with 9 bases between. CDR3 length: 14 residues. Germline CDR1 is LGHDT and CDR2 is YNNKEL (reference sequence).

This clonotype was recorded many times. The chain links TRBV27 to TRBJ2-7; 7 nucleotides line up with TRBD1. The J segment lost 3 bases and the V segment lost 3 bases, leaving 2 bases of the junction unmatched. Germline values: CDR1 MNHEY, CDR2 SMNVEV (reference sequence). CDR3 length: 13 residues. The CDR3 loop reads CASSLNRGYEQYF. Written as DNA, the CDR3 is TGTGCCAGCAGTTTGAACAGGGGCTACGAGCAGTACTTC.

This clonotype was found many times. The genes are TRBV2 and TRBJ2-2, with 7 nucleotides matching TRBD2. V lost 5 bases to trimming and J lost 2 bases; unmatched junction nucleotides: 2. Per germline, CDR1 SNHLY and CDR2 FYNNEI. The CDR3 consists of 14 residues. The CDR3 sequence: CASSRTSNTGELFF. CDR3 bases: TGTGCCAGCAGTCGGACTAGTAACACCGGGGAGCTGTTTTTT.

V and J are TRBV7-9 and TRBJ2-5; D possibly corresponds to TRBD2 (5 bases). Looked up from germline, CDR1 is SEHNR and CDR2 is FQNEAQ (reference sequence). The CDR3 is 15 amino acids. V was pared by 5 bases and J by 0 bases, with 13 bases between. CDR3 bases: TGTGCCAGCAGCCTACAGCGGATGTACCAAGAGACCCAGTACTTC. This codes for CASSLQRMYQETQYF. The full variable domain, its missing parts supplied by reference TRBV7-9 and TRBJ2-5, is DTGVSQNPRHKITKRGQNVTFRCDPISEHNRLYWYRQTLGQGPEFLTYFQNEAQLEKSRLLSDRFSAERPKGSFSTLEIQRTEQGDSAMYLCASSLQRMYQETQYFGPGTRLLVL.

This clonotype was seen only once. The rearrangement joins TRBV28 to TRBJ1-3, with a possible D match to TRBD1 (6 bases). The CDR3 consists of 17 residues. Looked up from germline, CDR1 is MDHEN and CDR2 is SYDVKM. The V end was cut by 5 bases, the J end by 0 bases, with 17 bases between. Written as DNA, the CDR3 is TGTGCCAGCAGTGGCCGGACAGTCCCCCTCTCTGGAAACACCATATATTTT. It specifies CASSGRTVPLSGNTIYF.

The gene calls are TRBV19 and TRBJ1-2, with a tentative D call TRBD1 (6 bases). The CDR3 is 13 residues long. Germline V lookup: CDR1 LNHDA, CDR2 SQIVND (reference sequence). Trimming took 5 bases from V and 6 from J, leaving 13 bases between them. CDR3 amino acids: CASSLTGLDGYTF. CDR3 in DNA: TGTGCCAGTAGTCTCACAGGGCTCGATGGCTACACCTTC.

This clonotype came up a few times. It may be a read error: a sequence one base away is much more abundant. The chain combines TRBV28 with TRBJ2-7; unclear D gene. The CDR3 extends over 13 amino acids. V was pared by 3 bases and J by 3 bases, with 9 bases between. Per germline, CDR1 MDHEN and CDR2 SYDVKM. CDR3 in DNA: TGTGCCAGCAGTTTGCCCTATGTCTACGAGCAGTACTTC. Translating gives CASSLPYVYEQYF.

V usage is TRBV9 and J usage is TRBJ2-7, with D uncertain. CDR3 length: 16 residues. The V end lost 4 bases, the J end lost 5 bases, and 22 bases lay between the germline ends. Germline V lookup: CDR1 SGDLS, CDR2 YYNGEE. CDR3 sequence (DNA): TGTGCCAGCAGCCCATTCGACTCGCCAGCGTCGGACGAGCAGTACTTC. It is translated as CASSPFDSPASDEQYF.

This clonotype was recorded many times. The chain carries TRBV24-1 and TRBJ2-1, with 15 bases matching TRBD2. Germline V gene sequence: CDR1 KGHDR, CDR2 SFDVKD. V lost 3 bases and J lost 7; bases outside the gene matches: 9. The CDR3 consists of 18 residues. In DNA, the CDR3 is TGTGCCACCAGTGATAGGACTAGCGGGAGGGCAAAGCCTAATGAGCAGTTCTTC. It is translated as CATSDRTSGRAKPNEQFF.

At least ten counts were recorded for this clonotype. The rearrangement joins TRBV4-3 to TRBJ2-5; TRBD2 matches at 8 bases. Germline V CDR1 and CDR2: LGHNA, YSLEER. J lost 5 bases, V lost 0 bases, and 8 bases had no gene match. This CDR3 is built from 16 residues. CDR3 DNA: TGCGCCAGCAGCCAAGATAATGCGGGGGGATGGGAGACCCAGTACTTC. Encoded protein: CASSQDNAGGWETQYF.

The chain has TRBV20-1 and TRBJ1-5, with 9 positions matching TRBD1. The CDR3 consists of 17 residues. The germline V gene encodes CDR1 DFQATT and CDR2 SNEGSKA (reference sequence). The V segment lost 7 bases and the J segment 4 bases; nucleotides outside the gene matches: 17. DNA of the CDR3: TGCAGTGTACAAACCTCCGGTACAGGGGGCCTAAATCAGCCCCAGCATTTT. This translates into CSVQTSGTGGLNQPQHF.

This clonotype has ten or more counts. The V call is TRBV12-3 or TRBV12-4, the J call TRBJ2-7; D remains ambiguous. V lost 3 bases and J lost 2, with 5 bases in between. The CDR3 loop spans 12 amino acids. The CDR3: CASSFRPYEQYF. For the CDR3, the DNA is TGTGCCAGCAGTTTTAGGCCCTACGAGCAGTACTTC.

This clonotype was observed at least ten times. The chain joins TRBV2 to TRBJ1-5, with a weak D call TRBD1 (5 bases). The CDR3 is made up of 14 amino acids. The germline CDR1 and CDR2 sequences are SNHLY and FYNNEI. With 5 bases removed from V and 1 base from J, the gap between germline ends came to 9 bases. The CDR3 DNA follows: TGTGCCAGCAGTAGTAGACAGAGCAATCAGCCCCAGCATTTT. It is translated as CASSSRQSNQPQHF.

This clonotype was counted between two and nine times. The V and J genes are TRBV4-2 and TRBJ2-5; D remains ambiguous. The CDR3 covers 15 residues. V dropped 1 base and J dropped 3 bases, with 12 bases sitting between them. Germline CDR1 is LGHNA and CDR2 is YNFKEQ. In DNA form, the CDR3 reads TGTGCCAGCAGCCAAGTGTTGGGTAATAAAGAGACCCAGTACTTC. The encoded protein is CASSQVLGNKETQYF.

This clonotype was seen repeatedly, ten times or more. As DNA, the CDR3 is TGTGCCACCCGAGGGGTGGGCACTGAAGCTTTCTTT. This sequence encodes CATRGVGTEAFF. J is TRBJ1-1 and V is TRBV19, with a possible D match to TRBD1 (5 bases). The CDR3 has 12 amino acids. V lost 10 bases and J 4 bases, leaving 13 bases between the germline ends. Germline V lookup: CDR1 LNHDA, CDR2 SQIVND (reference sequence).

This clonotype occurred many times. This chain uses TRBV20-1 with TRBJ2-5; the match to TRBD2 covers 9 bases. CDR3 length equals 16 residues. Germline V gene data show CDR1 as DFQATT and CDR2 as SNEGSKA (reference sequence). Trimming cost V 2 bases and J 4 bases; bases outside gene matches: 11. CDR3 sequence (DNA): TGCAGTGCTAGACGGCTAGCGGGACCCCTTGGAGAGACCCAGTACTTC. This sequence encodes CSARRLAGPLGETQYF.